This paragraph reports one T cell receptor (beta chain). This entry is derived from a study of blood T cell repertoires in COVID-19. Losses at the gene ends were 4 bases for V and 7 bases for J; bases not matched to a gene: 13. This CDR3 is 16 amino acids long. CDR1 and CDR2 from the germline V gene are GTSNPN and SVGIG (reference sequence). Only in-frame clones appear in the TCRdb table, and some are missing; sequencing was by immunoSEQ multiplex PCR. Of roughly 290,000 clones in the sample, around 85% were seen once. The chain links TRBV30 to TRBJ2-1; 10 positions agree with TRBD2. The source of this sequence is a human donor with COVID-19, enrolled during active disease. The donor label of this sample is uncertain. Material for sequencing was peripheral blood. CDR3 nucleotides: TGTGCCTGGACCCCGAGGCTAGCGGGAGTCGTTAATGAGCAGTTCTTC. This codes for CAWTPRLAGVVNEQFF.